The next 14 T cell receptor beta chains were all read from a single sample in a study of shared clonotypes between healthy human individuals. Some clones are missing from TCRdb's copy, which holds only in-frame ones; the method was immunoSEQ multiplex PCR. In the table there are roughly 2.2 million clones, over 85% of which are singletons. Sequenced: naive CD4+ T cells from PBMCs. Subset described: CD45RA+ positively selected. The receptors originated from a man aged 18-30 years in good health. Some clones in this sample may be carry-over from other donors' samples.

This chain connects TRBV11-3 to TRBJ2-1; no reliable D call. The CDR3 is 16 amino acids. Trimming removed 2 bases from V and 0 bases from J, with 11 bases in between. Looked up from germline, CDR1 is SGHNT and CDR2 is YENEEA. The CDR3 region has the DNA TGTGCCAGCAGCTTAAGCAGCTGGAGCTCCTACAATGAGCAGTTCTTC. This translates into CASSLSSWSSYNEQFF.

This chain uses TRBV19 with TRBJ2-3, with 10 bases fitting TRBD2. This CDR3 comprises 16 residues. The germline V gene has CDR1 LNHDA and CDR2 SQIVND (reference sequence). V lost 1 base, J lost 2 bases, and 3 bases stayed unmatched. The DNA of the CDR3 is TGTGCCAGTAGTATAGCTAGCGGGAGCCTCACAGATACGCAGTATTTT. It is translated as CASSIASGSLTDTQYF.

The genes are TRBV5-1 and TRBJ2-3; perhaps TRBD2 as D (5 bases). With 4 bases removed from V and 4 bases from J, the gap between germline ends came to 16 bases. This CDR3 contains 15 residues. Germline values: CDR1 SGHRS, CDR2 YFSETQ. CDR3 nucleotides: TGCGCCAGCAGCGCTACCTTAATCGGGGCAGATACGCAGTATTTT. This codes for CASSATLIGADTQYF.

The CDR3, as DNA: TGCGCCAGCACCCCGGGACAGCTTTCTAACTATGGCTACACCTTC. Protein: CASTPGQLSNYGYTF. This rearrangement joins TRBV5-1 to TRBJ1-2; TRBD1 matches at 7 bases. Germline V gene sequence: CDR1 SGHRS, CDR2 YFSETQ. The CDR3 runs 15 residues. The V and J ends lost 6 bases and 0 bases, in that order; junction bases with no gene match: 8.

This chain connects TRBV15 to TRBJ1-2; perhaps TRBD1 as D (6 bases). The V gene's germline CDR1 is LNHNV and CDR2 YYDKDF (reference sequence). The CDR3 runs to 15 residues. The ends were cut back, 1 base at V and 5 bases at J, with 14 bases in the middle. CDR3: CATSRVGQWDYGYTF. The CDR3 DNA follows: TGTGCCACCAGCAGAGTCGGACAGTGGGATTATGGCTACACCTTC.

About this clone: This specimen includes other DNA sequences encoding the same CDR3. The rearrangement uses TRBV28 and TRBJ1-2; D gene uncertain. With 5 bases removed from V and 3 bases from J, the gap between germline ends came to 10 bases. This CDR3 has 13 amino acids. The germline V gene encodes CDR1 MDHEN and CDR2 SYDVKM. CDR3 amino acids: CASSPRGDYGYTF. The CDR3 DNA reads TGTGCCAGCAGTCCCCGGGGAGACTATGGCTACACCTTC.

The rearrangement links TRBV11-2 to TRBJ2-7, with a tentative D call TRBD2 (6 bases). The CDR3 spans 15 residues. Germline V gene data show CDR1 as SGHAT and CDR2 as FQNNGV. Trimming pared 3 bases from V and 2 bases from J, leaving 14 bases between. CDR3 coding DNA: TGTGCCAGCAGCTTTGGCGGGACGAGGCCCTACGAGCAGTACTTC. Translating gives CASSFGGTRPYEQYF.

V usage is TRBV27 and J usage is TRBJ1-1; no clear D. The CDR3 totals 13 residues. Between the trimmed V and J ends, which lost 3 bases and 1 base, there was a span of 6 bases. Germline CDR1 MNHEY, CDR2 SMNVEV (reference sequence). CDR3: CASSFQPNTEAFF. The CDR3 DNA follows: TGTGCCAGCAGTTTCCAGCCGAACACTGAAGCTTTCTTT.

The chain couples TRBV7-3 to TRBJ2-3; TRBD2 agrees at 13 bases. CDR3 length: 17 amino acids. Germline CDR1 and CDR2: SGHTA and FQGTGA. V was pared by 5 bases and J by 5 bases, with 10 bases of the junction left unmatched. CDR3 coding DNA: TGTGCCAGCAGCGAAACTAGCGGGAGGGCCGGCGGAGATACGCAGTATTTT. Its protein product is CASSETSGRAGGDTQYF.

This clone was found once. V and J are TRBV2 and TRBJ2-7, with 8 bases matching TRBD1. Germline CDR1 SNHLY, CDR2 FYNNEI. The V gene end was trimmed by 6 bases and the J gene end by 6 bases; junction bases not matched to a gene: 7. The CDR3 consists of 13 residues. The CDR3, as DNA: TGTGCCAGCAGACCGGACAGGGACTTCGAGCAGTACTTC. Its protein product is CASRPDRDFEQYF. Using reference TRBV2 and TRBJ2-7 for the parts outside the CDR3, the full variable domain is EPEVTQTPSHQVTQMGQEVILRCVPISNHLYFYWYRQILGQKVEFLVSFYNNEISEKSEIFDDQFSVERPDGSNFTLKIRSTKLEDSAMYFCASRPDRDFEQYFGPGTRLTVT.

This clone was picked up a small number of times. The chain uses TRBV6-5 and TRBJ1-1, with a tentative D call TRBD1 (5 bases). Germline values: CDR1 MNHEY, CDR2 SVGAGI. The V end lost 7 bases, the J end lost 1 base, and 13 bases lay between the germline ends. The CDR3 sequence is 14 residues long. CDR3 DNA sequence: TGTGCCAGCATCCTCAACAGGAGGAACACTGAAGCTTTCTTT. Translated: CASILNRRNTEAFF.

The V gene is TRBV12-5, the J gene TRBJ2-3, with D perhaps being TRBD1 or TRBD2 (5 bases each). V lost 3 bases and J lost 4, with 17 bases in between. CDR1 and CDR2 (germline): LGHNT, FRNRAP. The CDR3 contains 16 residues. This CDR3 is CASGLGTVVSSDTQYF. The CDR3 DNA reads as TGTGCTAGTGGTTTAGGGACGGTGGTTTCTTCAGATACGCAGTATTTT.

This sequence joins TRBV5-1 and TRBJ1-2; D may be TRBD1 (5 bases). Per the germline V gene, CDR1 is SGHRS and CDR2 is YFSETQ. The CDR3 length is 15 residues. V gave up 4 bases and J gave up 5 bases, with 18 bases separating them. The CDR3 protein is CASSPEAGQWYGYTF. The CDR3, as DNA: TGCGCCAGCAGCCCGGAGGCAGGGCAATGGTATGGCTACACCTTC.

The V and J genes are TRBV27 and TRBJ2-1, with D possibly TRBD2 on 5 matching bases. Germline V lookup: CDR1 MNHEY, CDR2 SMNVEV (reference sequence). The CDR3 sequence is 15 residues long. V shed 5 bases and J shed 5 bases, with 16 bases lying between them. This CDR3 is CASSPYGNGNNEQFF. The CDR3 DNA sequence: TGTGCCAGCAGTCCTTACGGGAATGGTAACAATGAGCAGTTCTTC.